A selection of T cell receptor beta chains follows, all from one sample in a study of tumor-infiltrating lymphocytes in primary liver carcinoma. TCRdb analysed the multiplex PCR reads with MiXCR anew, one entry per CDR3 protein. Altogether approximately 60,000 distinct CDR3 sequences are present, 65% to 80% being singletons, with the ten largest covering roughly 60%. Material: liver tumor tissue from sampling region 2. These TCRs come from a man aged 35-49 years with primary liver carcinoma and hepatitis B virus infection. Each CDR3 is given without its conserved first and last residue.

cdr3_aa,j_call,v_call
ASSLNGRGSTDTQY,TRBJ2-3,TRBV5-1
ASSSTGTSGIRSSYEQY,TRBJ2-7,TRBV5-6
ASSLGQSDNEQL,TRBJ2-1,TRBV4-2
ASSQTSGSGEQY,TRBJ2-7,TRBV11-2
ASSLDKGGNEYF,TRBJ2-1,TRBV4-3
ASTPGTSGAYEQY,TRBJ2-7,TRBV4-1
ASSIGGTTEAF,TRBJ1-1,TRBV6-6
ASNLSSGIIYEQY,TRBJ2-7,TRBV11-2
ASRVGTGGYNEQF,TRBJ2-1,TRBV6-1
ASSFGGHEQY,TRBJ2-7,TRBV12-3/TRBV12-4
AWSNIGTGDEQY,TRBJ2-7,TRBV30
TSTLESGRYTGELF,TRBJ2-2,TRBV5-1
ASANRAPSGANVLT,TRBJ2-6,TRBV2
ASSLAGSNTGVLF,TRBJ2-2,TRBV11-2
VSSPGVNTGELF,TRBJ2-2,TRBV7-3
ASSFLGEHF,TRBJ2-1,TRBV11-2
ASSRVTGGSYEQY,TRBJ2-7,TRBV12-3/TRBV12-4
RVSGQGAGNYGYT,TRBJ1-2,TRBV29-1
ASSPNPTNEKLF,TRBJ1-4,TRBV6-6
ASKERDSRAWDNEQF,TRBJ2-1,TRBV6-1